The rows below give T cell receptor beta chains drawn from one sample of a study of blood T cells in healthy people across ages. TCRdb analysed the 5' RACE reads with MiXCR anew, one entry per CDR3 protein. The sample shows some 700,000 distinct CDR3 sequences, approximately 39% of them seen only once. Sequences were obtained from blood. The source is a woman aged 60-75 years in good health. Both conserved end residues are part of each CDR3. Each record gives: J gene, clone size, V gene, D gene, CDR3 DNA, CDR3 protein. A D gene is named only where the DNA matches it firmly. Clone size is not always given. Where it is, it says once, few, many or a class for expanded clones.

J: TRBJ2-5
size: NA
V: TRBV4-1
D: NA
DNA: TGCGCCAGCAGCCACTTGGACGCAAGGCAAGAGACCCAGTACTTC
CDR3: CASSHLDARQETQYF

J: TRBJ1-5
size: NA
V: TRBV15
D: TRBD1
DNA: TGTGCCACCGGCGTCGGAGAGGGGGCTGGTCAGCCCCAGCATTTT
CDR3: CATGVGEGAGQPQHF

J: TRBJ1-2
size: NA
V: TRBV3-1
D: NA
DNA: TGTGCCAGCAGCCCCGGGGGGCTCGGCTACACCTTC
CDR3: CASSPGGLGYTF

J: TRBJ2-1
size: NA
V: TRBV20-1
D: NA
DNA: TGCAGTGCTAGGGGGGTAAACAATGAGCAGTTCTTC
CDR3: CSARGVNNEQFF

J: TRBJ2-1
size: NA
V: TRBV20-1
D: NA
DNA: TGCAGTGCTAGACCGACTGGGCGGGCATACAATGAGCAGTTCTTC
CDR3: CSARPTGRAYNEQFF

J: TRBJ2-7
size: few
V: TRBV20-1
D: TRBD1
DNA: TGCAGTGCTAGGGGGACAGGCGGTCCCTACGAGCAGTACTTC
CDR3: CSARGTGGPYEQYF

J: TRBJ1-4
size: NA
V: TRBV20-1
D: TRBD1
DNA: TGCAGTGCTAAGACATCCAAGGGGGCGAGTGAAAAACTGTTTTTT
CDR3: CSAKTSKGASEKLFF

J: TRBJ2-3
size: NA
V: TRBV9
D: NA
DNA: TGTGCCAGCAGCGTAGAGTTAGCGCGGACAGATACGCAGTATTTT
CDR3: CASSVELARTDTQYF

J: TRBJ2-7
size: once
V: TRBV5-1
D: NA
DNA: TGCGCCAGCAGCGCCGACCCCGGGACAGCGGGCGAGCAGTACTTC
CDR3: CASSADPGTAGEQYF

J: TRBJ1-5
size: few
V: TRBV20-1
D: NA
DNA: TGCAGTGCTCCAACGGGGTTTCAGCCCCAGCATTTT
CDR3: CSAPTGFQPQHF

J: TRBJ2-1
size: NA
V: TRBV12-3/TRBV12-4
D: NA
DNA: TGTGCCAGCAGCAGACGCCAGGGTCGCAATGAGCAGTTCTTC
CDR3: CASSRRQGRNEQFF

J: TRBJ2-1
size: few
V: TRBV20-1
D: NA
DNA: TGCAGTGCTGCTAGCCCGCCGGGCTACAATGAGCAGTTCTTC
CDR3: CSAASPPGYNEQFF

J: TRBJ2-1
size: NA
V: TRBV5-1
D: NA
DNA: TGCGCCAGCAGCTTAGATTTCGACAATGAGCAGTTCTTC
CDR3: CASSLDFDNEQFF

J: TRBJ2-7
size: NA
V: TRBV29-1
D: TRBD1
DNA: TGCAGCGTTGAAGGAGGGACAGGGAGCTTCTACGAGCAGTACTTC
CDR3: CSVEGGTGSFYEQYF

J: TRBJ2-1
size: NA
V: TRBV10-3
D: TRBD2
DNA: TGTGCCATCAGTGGTGTGCGGGGGGATGAGCAGTTCTTC
CDR3: CAISGVRGDEQFF

J: TRBJ2-7
size: few
V: TRBV12-3/TRBV12-4
D: TRBD1
DNA: TGTGCCAGCAGTTTAGGAGGGGGCAGATCCTACGAGCAGTACTTC
CDR3: CASSLGGGRSYEQYF

J: TRBJ1-2
size: NA
V: TRBV7-9
D: NA
DNA: TGTGCCAGCAGCCCGGACAGAATCGTCAACTATGGCTACACCTTC
CDR3: CASSPDRIVNYGYTF

J: TRBJ2-1
size: few
V: TRBV11-2
D: TRBD1
DNA: TGTGCCAGCAGCCCAGAGACAGGGGGGTTTGAAAGCTATGAGCAGTTCTTC
CDR3: CASSPETGGFESYEQFF

J: TRBJ2-5
size: few
V: TRBV29-1
D: TRBD1
DNA: TGCAGCGTCCAAAGGGGAGGGACAGGGCATAGGGATGAGCAGTACTTC
CDR3: CSVQRGGTGHRDEQYF